These T cell receptor beta chains were read from a single sample in a study of blood T cells in healthy people across ages. TCRdb redid the calling of the 5' RACE reads with MiXCR, one entry per CDR3 protein. The sample contains hundreds of thousands of distinct CDR3 sequences, 58% of which appear only once. Sequencing was carried out using blood. Receptors originate from a man aged 25-45 years in good health. Both conserved end residues are trimmed from each CDR3. Fields, in order: V gene, J gene, CDR3 protein.

TRBV20-1	.	SASISSETQY
TRBV5-1	TRBJ2-1	ASSTDNEQF
TRBV6-2/TRBV6-3	TRBJ1-2	ASSSAGLSPISGYT
TRBV29-1	TRBJ1-5	SVGGGADQPQH
TRBV28	TRBJ2-7	ASTRQGALYEQY
TRBV14	TRBJ1-1	ASSQDPRDMNTEAF
TRBV7-9	TRBJ2-5	ASSPPTQSGETQY
TRBV18	TRBJ1-4	ASSLDRGRREKLF
TRBV27	TRBJ2-7	ASSSPGLAEYEQY
TRBV6-5	TRBJ2-6	ASRDRAGANVLT
TRBV7-6	.	ASPYSSRSSYEQY
TRBV24-1	TRBJ2-2	ATSAALGTSATGELF
TRBV25-1	TRBJ2-7	ASSPAGRDEQY
TRBV20-1	TRBJ2-5	SARDPWSSGSTYQQY